These 27 T cell receptor beta chains share one sample of origin, sequenced in a study of beta chain features in type 1 diabetes. As every portion of the isolated RNA was reverse transcribed, the sequencing read expressed TCRB transcripts. TCRdb's table, derived via immunoSEQ multiplex PCR, lists solely in-frame clones and lacks some. There are more than 60,000 clones in the sample; approximately 59% occur only once, and about 2.2% lies in the top ten. Sequenced sample: Tregs from blood. The receptors were sampled from a woman aged 18-35 years in good health.

The rearrangement joins TRBV29-1 to TRBJ2-3; D perhaps matches TRBD1 (5 bases). V shed 3 bases and J shed 0 bases, with 10 bases lying between them. CDR1 and CDR2 (germline): SQVTM, ANQGSEA. CDR3 length: 14 amino acids. The CDR3, as DNA: TGCAGCGTTGATTGGACAACTAGCACAGATACGCAGTATTTT. This encodes CSVDWTTSTDTQYF.

This clone has only a few counts. The rearrangement joins TRBV7-9 to TRBJ2-7; TRBD1 matches at 7 bases. This CDR3 comprises 15 residues. The germline V gene encodes CDR1 SEHNR and CDR2 FQNEAQ (reference sequence). The J segment lost 3 bases and the V segment lost 4 bases, leaving 9 bases of the junction unmatched. The CDR3 nucleotides are TGTGCCAGCAGCTACCGAACAGGGGATCTCTACGAGCAGTACTTC. Translating it yields CASSYRTGDLYEQYF.

In this sample, this clone is medium-sized (0.01 to 0.1%). This chain joins TRBV10-3 and TRBJ2-3; no clear D gene. The CDR3 contains 12 residues. Germline loops: CDR1 ENHRY, CDR2 SYGVKD. Trimming pared 0 bases from V and 6 bases from J, leaving 4 bases between. The CDR3 coding sequence is TGTGCCATCAGTGAGTCGGAGGATACGCAGTATTTT. Protein sequence: CAISESEDTQYF.

DNA for the CDR3: TGTGCCAGCAGGATCGGGACTAGCGACGGCGAGCAGTACTTC. Its translation: CASRIGTSDGEQYF. The chain combines TRBV7-8 with TRBJ2-7; 10 bases agree with TRBD2. The length of the CDR3 is 14 residues. V gave up 6 bases and J gave up 6 bases; unmatched junction bases: 8. CDR1 SGHVS and CDR2 FQNEAQ come from the germline V gene.

This clone has more than one count but fewer than ten. The rearrangement joins TRBV7-3 to TRBJ2-3, with unresolved D. The CDR3 consists of 15 residues. V was clipped by 1 base and J by 4 bases, with 12 bases between them. Germline V CDR1 and CDR2: SGHTA, FQGTGA. The CDR3 loop is CASSLNIGSADTQYF. CDR3 nucleotides: TGTGCCAGCAGCTTAAACATTGGCAGTGCAGATACGCAGTATTTT.

The V call is TRBV7-2, the J call TRBJ2-1; D remains unclear. Germline lookup yields CDR1 SGHTA and CDR2 FQGNSA. This CDR3 contains 11 residues. The V end lost 4 bases, the J end lost 9 bases, and 7 bases lay between the germline ends. CDR3: CASSYSVEQFF. The CDR3 DNA is TGTGCCAGCAGCTACTCGGTTGAGCAGTTCTTC.

Comments on this clone: Other DNA sequences in the same sample also yield this CDR3. The J gene is TRBJ2-5, the V gene TRBV5-1; the D gene is possibly TRBD1 (6 bases). Per the germline V gene, CDR1 is SGHRS and CDR2 is YFSETQ. The CDR3 extends over 15 amino acids. V lost 4 bases, J lost 11 bases, and 24 bases lay in between. The CDR3 here is CASSLGAGAAWKQYF. The CDR3 region has the DNA TGCGCCAGCAGCCTGGGGGCGGGTGCGGCTTGGAAGCAGTACTTC.

The chain recombines TRBV25-1 with TRBJ2-3, with TRBD1 as a possible D gene (5 bases). Germline CDR1 MGHDK, CDR2 SYGVNS. The CDR3 loop spans 13 amino acids. V gave up 3 bases and J gave up 2 bases, with 6 bases separating them. The CDR3: CASSEDNTDTQYF. CDR3 DNA sequence: TGTGCCAGCAGTGAGGACAACACAGATACGCAGTATTTT.

The chain uses TRBV7-6 and TRBJ1-4; TRBD1 aligns across 7 bases. Per the germline V gene, CDR1 is SGHVS and CDR2 is FNYEAQ. Unmatched junction bases numbered 8, after V lost 5 bases and J lost 8 bases. The CDR3 consists of 14 residues. CDR3 residues: CASSPTGVGEKLFF. CDR3 coding DNA: TGTGCCAGCAGCCCAACAGGGGTTGGCGAAAAACTGTTTTTT.

This chain joins TRBV5-1 and TRBJ2-7, with TRBD1 identical over 9 bases. The length of the CDR3 is 14 residues. The germline CDR1 and CDR2 sequences are SGHRS and YFSETQ. After removal of 4 bases from V and 7 bases from J, the junction contained 9 bases not matched to a gene. Written as DNA, the CDR3 is TGCGCCAGCAGCCGAGCGACAGGGGGACAGGAGCAGTACTTC. Protein: CASSRATGGQEQYF. Combining the CDR3 with reference TRBV5-1 and TRBJ2-7 gives the whole variable domain KAGVTQTPRYLIKTRGQQVTLSCSPISGHRSVSWYQQTPGQGLQFLFEYFSETQRNKGNFPGRFSGRQFSNSRSEMNVSTLELGDSALYLCASSRATGGQEQYFGPGTRLTVT.

V usage is TRBV19 and J usage is TRBJ2-7; tentatively, D is TRBD2 (7 bases). Between the trimmed V and J ends, which lost 1 base and 2 bases, there was a span of 18 bases. CDR1 is LNHDA, CDR2 SQIVND, per germline (reference sequence). The CDR3 extends over 17 amino acids. The CDR3 reads CASSIGAGAGVAYEQYF. The DNA of the CDR3 is TGTGCCAGTAGTATAGGTGCAGGGGCGGGAGTAGCCTACGAGCAGTACTTC.

The rearrangement uses TRBV18 and TRBJ2-5, with unresolved D. Germline V gene sequence: CDR1 KGHSH, CDR2 LQKENI. The CDR3 loop spans 14 amino acids. Trimming took off 1 base at V and 1 base at J, with 7 bases between the two ends. CDR3 coding DNA: TGTGCCAGCTCACCACGTAAATTCCAAGAGACCCAGTACTTC. Its protein is CASSPRKFQETQYF.

The genes are TRBV12-5 and TRBJ2-2; possible D gene TRBD2, 6 bases. CDR3 length: 12 amino acids. The germline gives CDR1 LGHNT, CDR2 FRNRAP. V lost 4 bases and J 7 bases, leaving 7 bases between the germline ends. The CDR3 nucleotides are TGTGCTAGTGGTTGGGAGGACGGGGAGCTGTTTTTT. This translates into CASGWEDGELFF.

Written as DNA, the CDR3 is TGTGCCAGCAGCGCCGGACAGATCTCGAACACTGAAGCTTTCTTT. It codes for CASSAGQISNTEAFF. The chain uses TRBV7-9 and TRBJ1-1; D may be TRBD1 (6 bases). Per the germline V gene, CDR1 is SEHNR and CDR2 is FQNEAQ (reference sequence). V lost 5 bases, J lost 1 base, and 14 bases lay in between. CDR3 length: 15 residues. Full variable domain (rest looked up from reference TRBV7-9 and TRBJ1-1): DTGVSQNPRHKITKRGQNVTFRCDPISEHNRLYWYRQTLGQGPEFLTYFQNEAQLEKSRLLSDRFSAERPKGSFSTLEIQRTEQGDSAMYLCASSAGQISNTEAFFGQGTRLTVV.

The CDR3 reads CASSLGDRGFYNEQFF. As DNA, the CDR3 is TGCGCCAGCAGCTTGGGTGACAGGGGTTTTTACAATGAGCAGTTCTTC. The chain recombines TRBV5-1 with TRBJ2-1; 8 nucleotides align to TRBD1. There are 16 residues in the CDR3. Trimming took 0 bases from V and 4 from J; bases not matched to a gene: 6. The germline gives CDR1 SGHRS, CDR2 YFSETQ.

This clone has just a few counts. For the CDR3, the DNA is TGTGCCAGCACTCTAGCGGGGGGGGGCACAGATACGCAGTATTTT. Its translation: CASTLAGGGTDTQYF. The chain has TRBV28 and TRBJ2-3; 12 bases align to TRBD2. The CDR3 has 15 amino acids. Germline V gene data show CDR1 as MDHEN and CDR2 as SYDVKM. The trim removed 7 bases at V and 1 base at J, leaving 3 bases unmatched. Complete variable domain (other parts from reference TRBV28 and TRBJ2-3): DVKVTQSSRYLVKRTGEKVFLECVQDMDHENMFWYRQDPGLGLRLIYFSYDVKMKEKGDIPEGYSVSREKKERFSLILESASTNQTSMYLCASTLAGGGTDTQYFGPGTRLTVL.

The V gene is TRBV2, the J gene TRBJ2-3; 9 bases align to TRBD2. Germline CDR1 SNHLY, CDR2 FYNNEI. V was pared by 6 bases and J by 3 bases, with 10 bases of the junction left unmatched. The CDR3 sequence is 16 residues long. CDR3 bases: TGTGCCAGCAGGGATCTAGCGGGGAGGAGGACAGATACGCAGTATTTT. Protein: CASRDLAGRRTDTQYF.

The gene calls are TRBV5-1 and TRBJ1-2; D not resolved. V was cut by 4 bases and J by 4 bases, with 17 bases left in between. Looked up from germline, CDR1 is SGHRS and CDR2 is YFSETQ. CDR3 length equals 15 residues. CDR3 in DNA: TGCGCCAGCAGCCCTTGGGCCCAAGACCCCTATGGCTACACCTTC. This translates into CASSPWAQDPYGYTF.

The chain has TRBV9 and TRBJ1-2; D gene uncertain. CDR3 length equals 14 residues. Germline-derived CDR1 and CDR2 are SGDLS and YYNGEE. Trimming cost V 7 bases and J 3 bases, with 16 bases left between them. The CDR3 is CASGPLNPYYGYTF. CDR3 nucleotide sequence: TGTGCCAGCGGGCCCCTTAATCCCTACTATGGCTACACCTTC.

The chain employs TRBV25-1 and TRBJ2-3, with 10 bases lining up with TRBD2. The CDR3 covers 16 residues. The V gene's germline CDR1 is MGHDK and CDR2 SYGVNS. J gave up 3 bases and V 3 bases, and 6 bases lay outside the gene matches. CDR3 in amino acids: CASSDRLAGRTDTQYF. The DNA for the CDR3 is TGTGCCAGCAGTGATCGACTAGCGGGTCGAACAGATACGCAGTATTTT.

The V and J genes are TRBV5-4 and TRBJ2-3, with 7 bases lining up with TRBD2. The V gene end was trimmed by 5 bases and the J gene end by 4 bases; junction bases not matched to a gene: 10. Germline assignment: CDR1 SGHNT and CDR2 YYREEE (reference sequence). This CDR3 is built from 15 residues. The CDR3 DNA reads TGTGCCAGCAGTGATGGGAGGGAGTTGCCAGATACGCAGTATTTT. Translating it yields CASSDGRELPDTQYF. The variable domain in full, with the rest retrieved from reference TRBV5-4 and TRBJ2-3, is ETGVTQSPTHLIKTRGQQVTLRCSSQSGHNTVSWYQQALGQGPQFIFQYYREEENGRGNFPPRFSGLQFPNYSSELNVNALELDDSALYLCASSDGRELPDTQYFGPGTRLTVL.

The chain links TRBV6-5 to TRBJ1-1; no definite D call. V lost 5 bases to trimming and J lost 2 bases, with 6 bases between them. The CDR3 loop spans 12 amino acids. Germline values: CDR1 MNHEY, CDR2 SVGAGI. The DNA of the CDR3 is TGTGCCAGCAGTCTCTCTAACACTGAAGCTTTCTTT. This gives the protein CASSLSNTEAFF.

The chain uses TRBV4-3 and TRBJ2-7, with unresolved D. CDR1 and CDR2 from the germline V gene are LGHNA and YSLEER. The CDR3 runs to 17 residues. Trimming shortened V by 0 bases and J by 3 bases, and 18 bases separated the two germline ends. The CDR3 protein is CASSQELTPATYYEQYF. Written as DNA, the CDR3 is TGCGCCAGCAGCCAAGAGTTGACTCCGGCGACCTACTACGAGCAGTACTTC.

The V gene is TRBV7-8, the J gene TRBJ2-1, with a weak D call TRBD2 (6 bases). V shed 5 bases and J shed 5 bases, with 13 bases lying between them. Germline CDR1 reads SGHVS; CDR2 reads FQNEAQ. The CDR3 is 14 amino acids. The CDR3 DNA sequence: TGTGCCAGCAGCCTGAGGACGGGGGACAATGAGCAGTTCTTC. Translated: CASSLRTGDNEQFF.

This clone was seen only a few times. The rearrangement uses TRBV7-9 and TRBJ1-5; D not certain. Trimming removed 2 bases at V and 5 bases at J, with 10 bases between. This CDR3 comprises 14 residues. Germline lookup yields CDR1 SEHNR and CDR2 FQNEAQ (reference sequence). This CDR3 is CASSLSGEDQPQHF. CDR3 DNA: TGTGCCAGCAGCTTAAGCGGGGAGGATCAGCCCCAGCATTTT.

The gene calls are TRBV7-2 and TRBJ1-2; 10 nucleotides match TRBD1. Germline trimming cut 5 bases from V and 6 bases from J; bases unmatched to any gene: 3. Germline V gives CDR1 SGHTA, CDR2 FQGNSA. This CDR3 is built from 13 residues. The CDR3 sequence: CASSTGTGDGYTF. As DNA, the CDR3 is TGTGCCAGCAGCACCGGGACAGGGGATGGCTACACCTTC.

This clone was observed a few times. The genes are TRBV6-5 and TRBJ2-1; 9 bases align to TRBD2. This CDR3 region has 14 residues. J gave up 4 bases and V 6 bases, and 4 bases lay outside the gene matches. Germline V gene sequence: CDR1 MNHEY, CDR2 SVGAGI. Here the CDR3 reads CASRDLAGYNEQFF. In nucleotides, the CDR3 is TGTGCCAGCAGGGATCTAGCGGGGTACAATGAGCAGTTCTTC.